The sequence of this T cell receptor (beta chain) was determined in a study of Ad26.COV2.S vaccination and SARS-CoV-2 variants. The overall study: It was the COV1001 Ad26.COV2.S trial arm that included the donor. By the intramuscular route, Ad26.COV2.S was given once, or twice 56 days apart.

Findings and limits, study-wide: Non-spike TCR breadth showed similarity between vaccine and placebo recipients.

Treatment given: some 20 received Ad26.COV2.S at low or high dose, single or two shots; several received placebo; per-sample allocation not given. Samples came from day 63 after the first vaccine or placebo injection. An Ad26 vector carrying the Wuhan-strain SARS-CoV-2 spike served as the vaccine. To note about this clone: The antigen is undetermined.

With 1 base removed from V and 2 bases from J, the gap between germline ends came to 8 bases. CDR1 is SGDLS and CDR2 is YYNGEE in the germline V gene. This CDR3 is 14 amino acids long. The repertoire was sequenced with immunoSEQ multiplex PCR; TCRdb's copy has only in-frame clones and lacks some. The data hold a few hundred thousand clones, with about four fifths observed a single time. The receptor was isolated from a person between 18 and 65 years old who received the Ad26.COV2.S COVID-19 vaccine or a placebo. The rearrangement uses TRBV9 and TRBJ2-3, with a weak D call TRBD1 (6 bases). Sequencing was performed on peripheral blood, taken in a trial of Ad26.COV2.S vaccine versus placebo. CDR3 sequence: CASSVTGNTDTQYF. The CDR3 region has the DNA TGTGCCAGCAGCGTAACAGGGAACACAGATACGCAGTATTTT.